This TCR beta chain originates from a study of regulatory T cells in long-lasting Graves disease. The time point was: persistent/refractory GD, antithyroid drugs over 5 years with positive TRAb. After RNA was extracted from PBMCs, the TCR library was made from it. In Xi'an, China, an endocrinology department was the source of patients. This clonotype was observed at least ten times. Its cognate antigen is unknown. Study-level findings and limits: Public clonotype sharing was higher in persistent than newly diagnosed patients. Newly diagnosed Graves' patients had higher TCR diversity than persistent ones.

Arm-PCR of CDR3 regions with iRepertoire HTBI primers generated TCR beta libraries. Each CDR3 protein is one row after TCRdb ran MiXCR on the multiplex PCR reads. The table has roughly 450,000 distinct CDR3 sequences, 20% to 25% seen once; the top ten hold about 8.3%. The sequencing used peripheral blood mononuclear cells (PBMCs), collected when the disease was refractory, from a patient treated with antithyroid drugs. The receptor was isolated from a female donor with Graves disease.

The CDR3 reads CASSRPGQGEETQYF. The CDR3 DNA sequence: TGTGCCAGCAGTCGACCGGGACAGGGAGAAGAGACCCAGTACTTC. The J gene is TRBJ2-5, the V gene TRBV12-3 or TRBV12-4, with TRBD1 identical over 9 bases. The CDR3 covers 15 residues. V shed 5 bases and J 3 bases; nucleotides not matched to a gene: 7.